One and the same sample provided the 10 T cell receptor beta chains below, sequenced in a study of OX40 agonist ivuxolimab in advanced cancers. Data came from immunoSEQ multiplex PCR; TCRdb stores just in-frame clones and leaves some out. The data contain about 89,000 clones, 88% of them singletons. The sequencing used CD4+ or CD8+ T cells sorted from blood, collected in a trial of the OX40 agonist ivuxolimab. The receptors here all came from an adult with an advanced solid tumor such as melanoma, head and neck, liver or kidney cancer.

The V gene is TRBV5-1, the J gene TRBJ2-2; perhaps TRBD1 as D (6 bases). V was cut by 0 bases and J by 6 bases, with 12 bases left in between. This CDR3 region has 15 residues. In germline, CDR1 is SGHRS, CDR2 YFSETQ. The CDR3 coding sequence is TGCGCCAGCAGCTTGGACAGGGCCGTATCCGGGGAGCTGTTTTTT. It codes for CASSLDRAVSGELFF.

The chain has TRBV2 and TRBJ2-3; no reliable D call. CDR1 and CDR2 (germline): SNHLY, FYNNEI. V lost 4 bases and J lost 10, with 15 bases in between. The CDR3 has 13 residues. This CDR3 is CASSGLRPPSQYF. Here the CDR3 DNA reads TGTGCCAGCAGTGGACTCCGTCCTCCCTCGCAGTATTTT.

As for this clone: A read error may account for a junction end that differs from germline. J is TRBJ2-1 and V is TRBV30, with 11 bases aligning to TRBD2. The CDR3 runs to 12 residues. Germline V gene data show CDR1 as GTSNPN and CDR2 as SVGIG (reference sequence). The CDR3 here is CAWSVRLAGMVF. The CDR3 bases are TGTGCCTGGAGTGTGCGACTAGCGGGGATGGTCTTC.

V usage is TRBV6-5 and J usage is TRBJ1-4, with D perhaps TRBD1 (5 bases). The V and J ends lost 0 bases and 3 bases respectively, with 11 bases between them. This CDR3 contains 16 residues. CDR1 is MNHEY and CDR2 is SVGAGI in the germline V gene. The CDR3 sequence is CASSYSRGVSNEKLFF. The CDR3 DNA reads as TGTGCCAGCAGTTACTCGAGAGGGGTGTCTAATGAAAAACTGTTTTTT.

The chain uses TRBV5-1 and TRBJ1-5; possible D gene TRBD1, 5 bases. V was pared by 2 bases and J by 5 bases, with 14 bases between. CDR3 length: 15 amino acids. Per germline, CDR1 SGHRS and CDR2 YFSETQ. CDR3 bases: TGCGCCAGCAGCTTCCGTACAGGCCCAGATCAGCCCCAGCATTTT. Its protein product is CASSFRTGPDQPQHF.

The J gene is TRBJ2-3, the V gene TRBV11-3, with TRBD2 matching over 7 bases. The CDR3 contains 16 residues. Germline CDR1 and CDR2: SGHNT and YENEEA. J gave up 2 bases and V 0 bases, and 5 bases lay outside the gene matches. CDR3 in DNA: TGTGCCAGCAGCTTAGACTACGGGGGGAACACAGATACGCAGTATTTT. Protein product: CASSLDYGGNTDTQYF. The variable domain in full, completed from reference TRBV11-3 and TRBJ2-3, reads EAGVVQSPRYKIIEKKQPVAFWCNPISGHNTLYWYLQNLGQGPELLIRYENEEAVDDSQLPKDRFSAERLKGVDSTLKIQPAELGDSAVYLCASSLDYGGNTDTQYFGPGTRLTVL.

This sequence joins TRBV6-1 and TRBJ1-4; no clear D. Germline V lookup: CDR1 MNHNS, CDR2 SASEGT. Trimming took 6 bases from V and 0 from J, leaving 8 bases between them. This CDR3 contains 14 residues. CDR3 in DNA: TGTGCCAGCAGGAGGGAGGCAACTAATGAAAAACTGTTTTTT. Protein: CASRREATNEKLFF.

The chain couples TRBV7-2 to TRBJ2-2, with D perhaps matching TRBD1 (6 bases). The CDR3 length is 16 residues. In germline, CDR1 is SGHTA, CDR2 FQGNSA. V was shortened by 5 bases and J by 5 bases, with 18 bases between the two germline ends. In DNA, the CDR3 is TGTGCCAGCAGCAATGGTGGGACAAGAGGGACCGGGGAGCTGTTTTTT. It is translated as CASSNGGTRGTGELFF. Looking up the rest from reference TRBV7-2 and TRBJ2-2 gives the full variable domain: GAGVSQSPSNKVTEKGKDVELRCDPISGHTALYWYRQSLGQGLEFLIYFQGNSAPDKSGLPSDRFSAERTGGSVSTLTIQRTQQEDSAVYLCASSNGGTRGTGELFFGEGSRLTVL.

The rearrangement uses TRBV5-6 and TRBJ1-5; possible D gene TRBD1, 6 bases. The V gene lost 2 bases and the J gene lost 2 bases, with 17 bases spanning the gap. The CDR3 consists of 17 residues. CDR1 is SGHDT, CDR2 YYEEEE, per germline. As DNA, the CDR3 is TGTGCCAGCAGCTTTAGAGAGGGGGATCGCGGCAATCAGCCCCAGCATTTT. Residues: CASSFREGDRGNQPQHF.

V gene TRBV9 combines with J gene TRBJ2-5; 14 bases match TRBD2. The V gene's germline CDR1 is SGDLS and CDR2 YYNGEE. CDR3 size: 16 residues. Germline trimming cut 0 bases from V and 5 bases from J; bases unmatched to any gene: 3. The chain's CDR3 is CASSVVGTSGGETQYF. CDR3 nucleotides: TGTGCCAGCAGCGTAGTGGGGACTAGCGGGGGCGAGACCCAGTACTTC.